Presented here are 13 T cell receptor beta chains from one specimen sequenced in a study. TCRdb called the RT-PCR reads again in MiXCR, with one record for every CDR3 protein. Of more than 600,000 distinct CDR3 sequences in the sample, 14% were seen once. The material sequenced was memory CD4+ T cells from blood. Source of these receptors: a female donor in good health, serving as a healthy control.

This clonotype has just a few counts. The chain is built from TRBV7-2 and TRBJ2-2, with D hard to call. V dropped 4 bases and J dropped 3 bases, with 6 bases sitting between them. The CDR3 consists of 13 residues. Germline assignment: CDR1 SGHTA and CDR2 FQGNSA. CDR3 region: CASSSAYTGELFF. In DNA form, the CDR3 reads TGTGCCAGCAGCTCCGCTTACACCGGGGAGCTGTTTTTT.

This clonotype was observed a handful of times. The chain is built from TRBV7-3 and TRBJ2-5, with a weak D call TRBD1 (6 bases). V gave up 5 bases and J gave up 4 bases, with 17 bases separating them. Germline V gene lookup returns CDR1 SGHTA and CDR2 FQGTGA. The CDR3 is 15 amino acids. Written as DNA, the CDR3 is TGTGCCAGCAGCAAACAGGGCACCACGGTAGAGACCCAGTACTTC. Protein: CASSKQGTTVETQYF. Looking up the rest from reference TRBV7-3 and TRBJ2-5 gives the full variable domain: GAGVSQTPSNKVTEKGKYVELRCDPISGHTALYWYRQSLGQGPEFLIYFQGTGAADDSGLPNDRFFAVRPEGSVSTLKIQRTERGDSAVYLCASSKQGTTVETQYFGPGTRLLVL.

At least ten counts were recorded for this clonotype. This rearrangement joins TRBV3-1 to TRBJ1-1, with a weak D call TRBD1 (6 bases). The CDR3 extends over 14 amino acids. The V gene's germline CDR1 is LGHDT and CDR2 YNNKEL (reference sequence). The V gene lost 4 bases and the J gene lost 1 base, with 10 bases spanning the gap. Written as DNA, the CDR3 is TGTGCCAGCAGCCCCCAGGGGCAGAACACTGAAGCTTTCTTT. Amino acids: CASSPQGQNTEAFF.

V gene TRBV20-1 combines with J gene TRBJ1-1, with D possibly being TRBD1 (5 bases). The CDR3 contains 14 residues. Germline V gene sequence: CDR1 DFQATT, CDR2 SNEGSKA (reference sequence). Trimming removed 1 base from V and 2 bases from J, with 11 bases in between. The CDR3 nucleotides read TGCAGTGCTAGAGTACAGACAGACAACACTGAAGCTTTCTTT. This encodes CSARVQTDNTEAFF.

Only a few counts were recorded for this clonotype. CDR3 sequence (DNA): TGTGCCAGCAGCTTATCCCCCACAGGAACCACTGAAGCTTTCTTT. This sequence encodes CASSLSPTGTTEAFF. The chain joins TRBV11-1 to TRBJ1-1, with D tentatively TRBD1 (5 bases). This CDR3 has 15 amino acids. V was shortened by 2 bases and J by 4 bases, with 14 bases between the two germline ends. Per germline, CDR1 SGHAT and CDR2 FQDESV (reference sequence).

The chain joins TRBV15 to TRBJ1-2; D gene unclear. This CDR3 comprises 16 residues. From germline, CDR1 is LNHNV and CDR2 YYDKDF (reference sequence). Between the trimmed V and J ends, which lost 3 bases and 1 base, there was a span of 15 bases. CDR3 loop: CATSSGEATYNYGYTF. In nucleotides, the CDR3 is TGTGCCACCAGCAGCGGAGAGGCAACCTATAACTATGGCTACACCTTC.

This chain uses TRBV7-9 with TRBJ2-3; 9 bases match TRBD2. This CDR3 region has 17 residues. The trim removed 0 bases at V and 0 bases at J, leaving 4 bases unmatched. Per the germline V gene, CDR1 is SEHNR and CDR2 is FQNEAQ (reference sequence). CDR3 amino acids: CASSLASSGTSTDTQYF. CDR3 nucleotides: TGTGCCAGCAGCTTAGCGTCTAGCGGGACCAGCACAGATACGCAGTATTTT. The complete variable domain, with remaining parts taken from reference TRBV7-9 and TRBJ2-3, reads DTGVSQNPRHKITKRGQNVTFRCDPISEHNRLYWYRQTLGQGPEFLTYFQNEAQLEKSRLLSDRFSAERPKGSFSTLEIQRTEQGDSAMYLCASSLASSGTSTDTQYFGPGTRLTVL.

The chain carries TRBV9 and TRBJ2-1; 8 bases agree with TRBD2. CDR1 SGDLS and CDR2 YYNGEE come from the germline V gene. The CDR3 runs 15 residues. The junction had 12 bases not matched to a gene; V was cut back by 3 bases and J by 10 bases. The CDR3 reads CASSAGGSGIREQFF. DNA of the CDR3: TGTGCCAGCAGCGCCGGCGGTAGCGGGATAAGGGAGCAGTTCTTC. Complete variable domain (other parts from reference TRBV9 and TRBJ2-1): DSGVTQTPKHLITATGQRVTLRCSPRSGDLSVYWYQQSLDQGLQFLIQYYNGEERAKGNILERFSAQQFPDLHSELNLSSLELGDSALYFCASSAGGSGIREQFFGPGTRLTVL.

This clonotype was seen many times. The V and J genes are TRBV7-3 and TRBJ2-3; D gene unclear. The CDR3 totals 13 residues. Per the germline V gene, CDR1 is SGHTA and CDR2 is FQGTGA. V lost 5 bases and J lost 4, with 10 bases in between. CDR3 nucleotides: TGTGCCAGCAGCACCTATAATTCAGATACGCAGTATTTT. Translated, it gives CASSTYNSDTQYF.

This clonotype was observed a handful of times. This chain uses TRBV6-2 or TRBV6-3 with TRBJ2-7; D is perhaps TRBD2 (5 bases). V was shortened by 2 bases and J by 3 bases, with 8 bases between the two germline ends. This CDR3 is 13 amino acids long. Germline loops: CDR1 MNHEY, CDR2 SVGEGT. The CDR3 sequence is CASSYRGLYEQYF. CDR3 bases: TGTGCCAGCAGTTACCGGGGTCTCTACGAGCAGTACTTC.

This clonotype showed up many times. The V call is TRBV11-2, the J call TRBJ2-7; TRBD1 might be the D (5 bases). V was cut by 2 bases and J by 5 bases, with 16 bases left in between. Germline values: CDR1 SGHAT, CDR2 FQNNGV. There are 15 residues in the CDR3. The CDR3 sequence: CASSLSRLGRDEQYF. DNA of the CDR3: TGTGCCAGCAGCTTAAGTAGACTTGGCAGGGACGAGCAGTACTTC.

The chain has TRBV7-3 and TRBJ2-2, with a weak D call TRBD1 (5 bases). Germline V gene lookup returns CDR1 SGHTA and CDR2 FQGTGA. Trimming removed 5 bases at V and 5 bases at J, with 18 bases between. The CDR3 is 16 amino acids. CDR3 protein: CASSKGVSPSTGELFF. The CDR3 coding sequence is TGTGCCAGCAGCAAAGGGGTGTCACCTTCTACCGGGGAGCTGTTTTTT.

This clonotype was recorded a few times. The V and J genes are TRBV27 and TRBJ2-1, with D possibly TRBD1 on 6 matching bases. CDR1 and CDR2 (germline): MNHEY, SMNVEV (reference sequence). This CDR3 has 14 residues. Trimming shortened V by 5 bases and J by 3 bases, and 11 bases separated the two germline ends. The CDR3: CASSPQGYYNEQFF. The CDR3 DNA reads TGTGCCAGCAGTCCGCAGGGGTACTACAATGAGCAGTTCTTC.